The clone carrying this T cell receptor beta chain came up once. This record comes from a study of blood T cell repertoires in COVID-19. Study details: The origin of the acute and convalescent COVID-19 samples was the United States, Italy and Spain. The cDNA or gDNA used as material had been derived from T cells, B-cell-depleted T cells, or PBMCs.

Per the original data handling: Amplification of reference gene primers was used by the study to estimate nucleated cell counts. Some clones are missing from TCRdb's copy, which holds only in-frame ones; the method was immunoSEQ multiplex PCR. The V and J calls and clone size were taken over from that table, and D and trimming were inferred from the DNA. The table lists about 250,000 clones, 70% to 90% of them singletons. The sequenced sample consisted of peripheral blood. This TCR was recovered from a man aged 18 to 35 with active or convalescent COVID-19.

CDR3 region: CASSEGVSYNEQFF. As DNA, the CDR3 is TGTGCCAGCAGTGAAGGGGTCTCCTACAATGAGCAGTTCTTC. V and J are TRBV13 and TRBJ2-1; a possible D gene is TRBD1 (5 bases). Trimming left V 6 bases short and J 0 bases short, with 9 bases between. This CDR3 has 14 residues. The germline CDR1 and CDR2 sequences are PRHDT and FYEKMQ (reference sequence).